The 19 T cell receptor beta chains presented below share a single source sample, sequenced in a study of identifying expanded T cells in peripheral blood. Profiling relied on immunoSEQ multiplex PCR, and the TCRdb table lists in-frame clones only, not all of them. Seen here are about 110,000 clones, roughly 90% observed once, and the top ten hold around 17%. Sequenced input: blood. Receptor source: a person aged 18 to 70 in good health.

The genes are TRBV6-5 and TRBJ1-2, with D maybe TRBD1 (6 bases). V shed 5 bases and J shed 5 bases, with 12 bases lying between them. Germline CDR1 MNHEY, CDR2 SVGAGI. The CDR3 covers 13 residues. This chain's CDR3 is CASSPQGLYGYTF. As DNA, the CDR3 is TGTGCCAGCAGTCCCCAGGGGTTATATGGCTACACCTTC.

The CDR3: CASSVGSSYNSPLHF. The CDR3 nucleotides are TGTGCCAGCAGCGTAGGGAGCTCCTATAATTCACCCCTCCACTTT. V and J are TRBV9 and TRBJ1-6; D call uncertain. With 0 bases removed from V and 0 bases from J, the gap between germline ends came to 4 bases. CDR1 and CDR2 (germline): SGDLS, YYNGEE. The CDR3 length is 15 residues.

This chain joins TRBV4-3 and TRBJ1-1, with D unclear. CDR3 length: 15 amino acids. V lost 1 base to trimming and J lost 0 bases, with 9 bases between them. The germline gives CDR1 LGHNA, CDR2 YSLEER. CDR3 region: CASSQGPGMNTEAFF. CDR3 bases: TGCGCCAGCAGCCAAGGGCCAGGCATGAACACTGAAGCTTTCTTT.

V gene TRBV5-1 combines with J gene TRBJ2-2, with no clear D. Germline V gives CDR1 SGHRS, CDR2 YFSETQ. V shed 0 bases and J shed 4 bases, with 7 bases lying between them. The CDR3 has 14 residues. The CDR3 protein is CASSLGRVTGELFF. The CDR3 nucleotides read TGCGCCAGCAGCTTGGGACGGGTCACCGGGGAGCTGTTTTTT.

V and J are TRBV4-3 and TRBJ2-1, with D possibly matching TRBD2 (5 bases). Germline CDR1 is LGHNA and CDR2 is YSLEER. Trimming shortened V by 0 bases and J by 0 bases, and 12 bases separated the two germline ends. There are 17 residues in the CDR3. CDR3 residues: CASSQDRGAVSYNEQFF. The CDR3 DNA follows: TGCGCCAGCAGCCAAGATCGTGGAGCGGTCTCCTACAATGAGCAGTTCTTC.

This clone appeared once. The rearrangement joins TRBV29-1 to TRBJ2-2, with D possibly matching TRBD1 (6 bases). CDR1 SQVTM and CDR2 ANQGSEA come from the germline V gene. V was clipped by 4 bases and J by 4 bases, with 13 bases between them. The CDR3 length is 14 residues. The CDR3 spells CSVVSRGITGELFF. The CDR3 bases are TGCAGCGTTGTATCCAGGGGTATCACCGGGGAGCTGTTTTTT.

V and J are TRBV18 and TRBJ1-2; 7 nucleotides agree with TRBD1. CDR3 length: 15 residues. CDR1 KGHSH and CDR2 LQKENI come from the germline V gene. V shed 2 bases, J shed 6 bases, and the junction held 9 bases outside the gene matches. The CDR3 region is CASSPNRGRVDGYTF. The CDR3 DNA is TGTGCCAGCTCACCAAACAGGGGCAGGGTGGATGGCTACACCTTC. The whole variable domain, filled in from reference TRBV18 and TRBJ1-2, reads NAGVMQNPRHLVRRRGQEARLRCSPMKGHSHVYWYRQLPEEGLKFMVYLQKENIIDESGMPKERFSAEFPKEGPSILRIQQVVRGDSAAYFCASSPNRGRVDGYTFGSGTRLTVV.

This chain links TRBV19 with TRBJ1-4, with D maybe TRBD1 (5 bases). Germline V gene data show CDR1 as LNHDA and CDR2 as SQIVND (reference sequence). V lost 9 bases and J lost 0, with 8 bases in between. CDR3 length: 13 residues. In DNA, the CDR3 is TGTGCCAGCCGGGACTCAACTAATGAAAAACTGTTTTTT. Its translation: CASRDSTNEKLFF.

The chain couples TRBV6-5 to TRBJ2-7, with 7 nucleotides matching TRBD1. The junction had 3 bases not matched to a gene; V was cut back by 0 bases and J by 1 base. The germline CDR1 and CDR2 sequences are MNHEY and SVGAGI. CDR3 length equals 15 residues. For the CDR3, the DNA is TGTGCCAGCAGTTACTCCCAGGGGGATTCCTACGAGCAGTACTTC. Amino acid sequence: CASSYSQGDSYEQYF.

This chain connects TRBV7-8 to TRBJ1-1; perhaps TRBD1 as D (5 bases). The germline V gene encodes CDR1 SGHVS and CDR2 FQNEAQ. The V and J ends lost 7 bases and 4 bases respectively, with 28 bases between them. This CDR3 contains 18 residues. The CDR3 loop reads CASTRRTGDRIPGTEAFF. In DNA form, the CDR3 reads TGTGCCAGCACGAGGCGAACCGGGGACCGGATCCCTGGCACTGAAGCTTTCTTT.

The genes are TRBV19 and TRBJ2-1, with 8 bases identical to TRBD1. V trimming: 3 bases; J trimming: 8 bases; junction bases outside the gene matches: 12. Germline CDR1 is LNHDA and CDR2 is SQIVND (reference sequence). This CDR3 spans 16 amino acids. CDR3: CASSIRQGPTGHEQFF. The CDR3 region has the DNA TGTGCCAGTAGTATTCGACAGGGGCCGACTGGGCATGAGCAGTTCTTC.

J is TRBJ2-5 and V is TRBV27, with a tentative D call TRBD1 (6 bases). From germline, CDR1 is MNHEY and CDR2 SMNVEV (reference sequence). The CDR3 is 15 residues long. The V and J ends lost 5 bases and 0 bases respectively, with 13 bases between them. CDR3 in DNA: TGTGCCAGCAGTACAGGGTTGGGACACCAAGAGACCCAGTACTTC. Translation: CASSTGLGHQETQYF.

The V call is TRBV7-2, the J call TRBJ2-7; D is ambiguous. This CDR3 spans 13 amino acids. Per germline, CDR1 SGHTA and CDR2 FQGNSA. V gave up 5 bases and J gave up 2 bases, with 10 bases separating them. CDR3 DNA: TGTGCCAGCAGCCCGGGCCGTCCCTACGAGCAGTACTTC. This translates into CASSPGRPYEQYF.

J is TRBJ2-7 and V is TRBV27; either TRBD1 or TRBD2 may fit D (6 bases each). Looked up from germline, CDR1 is MNHEY and CDR2 is SMNVEV (reference sequence). Trimming left V 2 bases short and J 3 bases short, with 11 bases between. CDR3 length: 14 amino acids. The CDR3 sequence: CASSLGRGHYEQYF. CDR3 bases: TGTGCCAGCAGTTTAGGCCGGGGGCACTACGAGCAGTACTTC.

In regard to this clone: Different DNA sequences within this sample yield the same CDR3. The V and J genes are TRBV7-9 and TRBJ1-6; the D is unclear. V lost 5 bases to trimming and J lost 5 bases, with 4 bases between them. The germline gives CDR1 SEHNR, CDR2 FQNEAQ (reference sequence). The CDR3 has 12 residues. The CDR3: CASSLNNSPLHF. The CDR3 bases are TGTGCCAGCAGCCTCAATAATTCACCCCTCCACTTT.

J is TRBJ1-6 and V is TRBV18; 9 bases align to TRBD1. V was pared by 3 bases and J by 7 bases, with 4 bases of the junction left unmatched. The germline V gene encodes CDR1 KGHSH and CDR2 LQKENI. The CDR3 spans 15 residues. The chain's CDR3 is CASSPYRGLNSPLHF. CDR3 bases: TGTGCCAGCTCACCTTACAGGGGGCTGAATTCACCCCTCCACTTT.

Turning to this clone: The limits of the CDR3 on the DNA are not certain, so only TCRdb's listed CDR3 is given. The rearrangement uses TRBV6-5 and TRBJ2-7. Both ends counted, the CDR3 spans 12 residues. Germline values: CDR1 MNHEY, CDR2 SVGAGI. CDR3 loop: CASSSSSEQQYF.

The V gene is TRBV10-1, the J gene TRBJ2-1; 13 bases fit TRBD2. Germline V CDR1 and CDR2: WNHNN, SYGVQD (reference sequence). The CDR3 runs to 15 residues. Trimming removed 5 bases from V and 4 bases from J; junction bases left unmatched: 2. The CDR3 DNA reads as TGCGCCAGCAGTCGACTAGCGGGGGGTTACAATGAGCAGTTCTTC. It is translated as CASSRLAGGYNEQFF.

V is TRBV4-2 and J is TRBJ2-1; TRBD2 matches 12 bases. The CDR3 extends over 17 amino acids. Germline V CDR1 and CDR2: LGHNA, YNFKEQ. The V segment lost 4 bases and the J segment 9 bases; nucleotides outside the gene matches: 13. The CDR3 region is CASSLHPSGGAGGEQFF. The CDR3, as DNA: TGTGCCAGCAGCCTCCACCCTAGCGGGGGGGCCGGTGGTGAGCAGTTCTTC.